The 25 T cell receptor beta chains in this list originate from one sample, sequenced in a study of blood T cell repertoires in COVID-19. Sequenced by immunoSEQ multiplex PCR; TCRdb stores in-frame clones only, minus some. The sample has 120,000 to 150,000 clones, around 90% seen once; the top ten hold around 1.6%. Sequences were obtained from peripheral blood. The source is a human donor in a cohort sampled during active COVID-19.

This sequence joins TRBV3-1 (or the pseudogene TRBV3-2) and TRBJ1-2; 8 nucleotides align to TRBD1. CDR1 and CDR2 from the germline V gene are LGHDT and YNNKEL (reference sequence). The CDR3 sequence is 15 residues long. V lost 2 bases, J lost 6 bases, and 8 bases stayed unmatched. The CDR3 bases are TGTGCCAGCAGCCAAATCGGACAGGGAATAGATGGCTACACCTTC. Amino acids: CASSQIGQGIDGYTF.

In nucleotides, the CDR3 is TGTGCCAGCAGCTCAGCTAGCGGGGGGTTCTCCTACAATGAGCAGTTCTTC. Its translation is CASSSASGGFSYNEQFF. The chain links TRBV7-2 to TRBJ2-1; 11 bases are a match to TRBD2. The CDR3 is made up of 17 amino acids. V was pared by 4 bases and J by 0 bases, with 5 bases of the junction left unmatched. Germline V gene lookup returns CDR1 SGHTA and CDR2 FQGNSA.

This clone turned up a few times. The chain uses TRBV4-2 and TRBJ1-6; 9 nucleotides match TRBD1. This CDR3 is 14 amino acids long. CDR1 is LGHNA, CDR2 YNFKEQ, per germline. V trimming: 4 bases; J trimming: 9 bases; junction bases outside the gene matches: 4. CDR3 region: CASSPDRGISPLHF. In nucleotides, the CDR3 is TGTGCCAGCAGCCCCGACAGGGGGATTTCACCCCTCCACTTT.

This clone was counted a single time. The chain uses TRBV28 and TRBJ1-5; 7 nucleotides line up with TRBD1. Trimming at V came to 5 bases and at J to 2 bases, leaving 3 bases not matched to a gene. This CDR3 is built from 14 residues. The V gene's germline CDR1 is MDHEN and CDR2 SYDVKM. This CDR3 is CASSTGTGNQPQHF. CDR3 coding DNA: TGTGCCAGCAGTACGGGGACAGGCAATCAGCCCCAGCATTTT.

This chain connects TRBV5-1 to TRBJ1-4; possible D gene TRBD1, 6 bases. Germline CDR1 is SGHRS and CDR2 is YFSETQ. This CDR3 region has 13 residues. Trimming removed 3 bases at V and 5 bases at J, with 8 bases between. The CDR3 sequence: CASSSGQNEKLFF. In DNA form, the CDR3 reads TGCGCCAGCAGCTCGGGACAAAATGAAAAACTGTTTTTT.

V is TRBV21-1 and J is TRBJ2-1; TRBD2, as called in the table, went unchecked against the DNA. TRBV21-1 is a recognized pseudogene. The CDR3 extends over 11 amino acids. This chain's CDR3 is CASSKKGARFF. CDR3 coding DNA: TGTGCCAGCAGCAAAAAGGGAGCCCGGTTCTTC.

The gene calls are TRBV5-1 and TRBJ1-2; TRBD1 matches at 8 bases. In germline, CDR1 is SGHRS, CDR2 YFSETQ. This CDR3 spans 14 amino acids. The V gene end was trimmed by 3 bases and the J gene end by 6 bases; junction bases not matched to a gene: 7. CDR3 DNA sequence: TGCGCCAGCAGCTCCGGACAGGGAGGGGATGGCTACACCTTC. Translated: CASSSGQGGDGYTF. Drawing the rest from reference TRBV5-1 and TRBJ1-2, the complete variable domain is KAGVTQTPRYLIKTRGQQVTLSCSPISGHRSVSWYQQTPGQGLQFLFEYFSETQRNKGNFPGRFSGRQFSNSRSEMNVSTLELGDSALYLCASSSGQGGDGYTFGSGTRLTVV.

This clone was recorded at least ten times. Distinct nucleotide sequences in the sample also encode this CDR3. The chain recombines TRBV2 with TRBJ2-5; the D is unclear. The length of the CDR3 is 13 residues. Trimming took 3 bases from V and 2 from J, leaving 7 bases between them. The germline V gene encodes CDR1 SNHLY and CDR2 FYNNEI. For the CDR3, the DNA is TGTGCCAGCAGTGATGTCGGGCAAGAGACCCAGTACTTC. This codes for CASSDVGQETQYF.

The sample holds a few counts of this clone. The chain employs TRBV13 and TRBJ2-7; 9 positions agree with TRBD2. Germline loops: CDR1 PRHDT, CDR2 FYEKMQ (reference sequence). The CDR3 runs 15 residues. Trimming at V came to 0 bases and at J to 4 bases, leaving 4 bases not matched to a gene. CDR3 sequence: CASSLGGGGAYEQYF. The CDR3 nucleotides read TGTGCCAGCAGCTTAGGCGGCGGGGGGGCGTACGAGCAGTACTTC.

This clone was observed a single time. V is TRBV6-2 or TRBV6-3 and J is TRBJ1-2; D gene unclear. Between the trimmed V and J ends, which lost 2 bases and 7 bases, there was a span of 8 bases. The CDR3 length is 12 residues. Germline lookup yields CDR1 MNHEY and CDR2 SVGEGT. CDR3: CASSYSRIGYTF. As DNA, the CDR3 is TGTGCCAGCAGTTACAGCCGCATTGGCTACACCTTC.

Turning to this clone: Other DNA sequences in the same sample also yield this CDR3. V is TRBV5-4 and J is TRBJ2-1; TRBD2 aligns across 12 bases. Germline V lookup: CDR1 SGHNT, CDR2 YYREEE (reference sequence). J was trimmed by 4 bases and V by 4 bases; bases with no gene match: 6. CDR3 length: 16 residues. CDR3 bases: TGTGCCAGCAGCCTTAGGACTAGCGGGGATTACAATGAGCAGTTCTTC. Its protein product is CASSLRTSGDYNEQFF.

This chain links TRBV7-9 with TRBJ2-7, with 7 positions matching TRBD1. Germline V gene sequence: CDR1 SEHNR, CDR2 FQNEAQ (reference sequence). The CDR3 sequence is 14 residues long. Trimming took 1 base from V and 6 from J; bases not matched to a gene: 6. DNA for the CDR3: TGTGCCAGCAGCTTAGAACAGGGGTTGATCGAGCAGTACTTC. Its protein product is CASSLEQGLIEQYF.

For the CDR3, the DNA is TGTGCCAGCAGCTTGGACAGGGCGGACTATGGCTACACCTTC. It translates to CASSLDRADYGYTF. This sequence joins TRBV5-6 and TRBJ1-2; possibly TRBD1 for D (6 bases). Per the germline V gene, CDR1 is SGHDT and CDR2 is YYEEEE. Trimming took 0 bases from V and 3 from J, leaving 9 bases between them. This CDR3 contains 14 residues.

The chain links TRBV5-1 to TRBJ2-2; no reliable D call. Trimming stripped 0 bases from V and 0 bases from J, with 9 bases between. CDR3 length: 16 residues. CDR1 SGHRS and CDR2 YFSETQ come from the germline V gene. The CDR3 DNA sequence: TGCGCCAGCAGCTTGGAACCTATTGCGAACACCGGGGAGCTGTTTTTT. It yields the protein CASSLEPIANTGELFF. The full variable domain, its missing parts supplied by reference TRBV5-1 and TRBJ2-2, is KAGVTQTPRYLIKTRGQQVTLSCSPISGHRSVSWYQQTPGQGLQFLFEYFSETQRNKGNFPGRFSGRQFSNSRSEMNVSTLELGDSALYLCASSLEPIANTGELFFGEGSRLTVL.

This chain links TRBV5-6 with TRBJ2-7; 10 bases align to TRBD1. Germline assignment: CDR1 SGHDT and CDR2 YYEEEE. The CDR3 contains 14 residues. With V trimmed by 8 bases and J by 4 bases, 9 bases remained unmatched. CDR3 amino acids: CASGRGQGVYEQYF. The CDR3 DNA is TGTGCCAGTGGGCGAGGACAGGGGGTTTACGAGCAGTACTTC.

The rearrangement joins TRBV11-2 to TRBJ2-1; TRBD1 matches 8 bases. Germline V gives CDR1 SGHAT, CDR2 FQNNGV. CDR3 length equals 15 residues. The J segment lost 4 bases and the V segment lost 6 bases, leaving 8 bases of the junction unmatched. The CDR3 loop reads CASSRQGISYNEQFF. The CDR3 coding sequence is TGTGCCAGCAGTCGACAGGGGATCTCTTACAATGAGCAGTTCTTC.

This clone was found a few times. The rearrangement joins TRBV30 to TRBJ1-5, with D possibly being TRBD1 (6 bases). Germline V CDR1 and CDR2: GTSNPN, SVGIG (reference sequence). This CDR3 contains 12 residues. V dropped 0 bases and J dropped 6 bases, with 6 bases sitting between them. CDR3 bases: TGTGCCTGGAGTGTACAGGGTCAGCCCCAGCATTTT. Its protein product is CAWSVQGQPQHF. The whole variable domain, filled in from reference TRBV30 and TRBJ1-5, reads SQTIHQWPATLVQPVGSPLSLECTVEGTSNPNLYWYRQAAGRGLQLLFYSVGIGQISSEVPQNLSASRPQDRQFILSSKKLLLSDSGFYLCAWSVQGQPQHFGDGTRLSIL.

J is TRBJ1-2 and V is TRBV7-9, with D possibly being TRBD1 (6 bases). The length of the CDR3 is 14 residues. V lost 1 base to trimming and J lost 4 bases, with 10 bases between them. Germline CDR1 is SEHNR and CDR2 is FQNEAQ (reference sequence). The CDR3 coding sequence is TGTGCCAGCAGCTTAGGAACAGGGCTCTATGGCTACACCTTC. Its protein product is CASSLGTGLYGYTF.

This CDR3 is CASSPKTKTSTDTQYF. The CDR3 DNA follows: TGTGCCAGCAGCCCCAAGACTAAAACTAGCACAGATACGCAGTATTTT. V is TRBV4-2 and J is TRBJ2-3; possibly TRBD2 for D (5 bases). Germline V gene lookup returns CDR1 LGHNA and CDR2 YNFKEQ. Trimming took off 4 bases at V and 0 bases at J, with 14 bases between the two ends. There are 16 residues in the CDR3.

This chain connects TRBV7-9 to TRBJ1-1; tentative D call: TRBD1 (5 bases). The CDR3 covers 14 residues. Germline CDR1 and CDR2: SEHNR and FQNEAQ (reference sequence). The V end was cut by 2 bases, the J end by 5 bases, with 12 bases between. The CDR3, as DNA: TGTGCCAGCAGCTTAATCAGGGAGGGAACTGAAGCTTTCTTT. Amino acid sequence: CASSLIREGTEAFF.

In DNA, the CDR3 is TGTGCCAGCAGTGAGGGGGACAGGAAGAATTCACCCCTCCACTTT. Protein product: CASSEGDRKNSPLHF. V and J are TRBV13 and TRBJ1-6; 8 nucleotides line up with TRBD1. The CDR3 is 15 amino acids. Germline CDR1 PRHDT, CDR2 FYEKMQ (reference sequence). The V gene end was trimmed by 6 bases and the J gene end by 7 bases; junction bases not matched to a gene: 8.

The CDR3 DNA is TGTGCCAGCAGTGAAGAGCGGGGGCCCTACAATGAGCAGTTCTTC. Protein: CASSEERGPYNEQFF. J is TRBJ2-1 and V is TRBV6-1; 8 nucleotides match TRBD2. The CDR3 runs 15 residues. V dropped 1 base and J dropped 2; count of bases not matched to a gene: 1. The germline gives CDR1 MNHNS, CDR2 SASEGT.

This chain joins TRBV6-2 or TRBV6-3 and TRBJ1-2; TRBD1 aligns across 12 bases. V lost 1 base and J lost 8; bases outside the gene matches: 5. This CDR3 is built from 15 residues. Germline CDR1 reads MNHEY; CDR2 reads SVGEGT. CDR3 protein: CASSYLGQGAEGYTF. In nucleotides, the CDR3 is TGTGCCAGCAGTTACTTGGGACAGGGGGCTGAGGGCTACACCTTC.

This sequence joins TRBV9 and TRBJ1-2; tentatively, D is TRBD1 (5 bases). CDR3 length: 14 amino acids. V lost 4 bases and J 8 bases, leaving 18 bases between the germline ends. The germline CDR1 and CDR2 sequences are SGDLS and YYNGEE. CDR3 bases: TGTGCCAGCAGCCCCGAACGGGGGGTGGGGGGCTACACCTTC. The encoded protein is CASSPERGVGGYTF.

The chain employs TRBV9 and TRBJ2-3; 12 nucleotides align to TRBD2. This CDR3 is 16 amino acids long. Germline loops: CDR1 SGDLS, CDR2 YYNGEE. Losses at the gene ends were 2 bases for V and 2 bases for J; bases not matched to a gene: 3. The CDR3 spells CASSVTSGGFTDTQYF. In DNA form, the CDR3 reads TGTGCCAGCAGCGTTACTAGCGGGGGGTTCACAGATACGCAGTATTTT.